The T cell receptor (beta chain) under discussion was sequenced for a study of CD8 T cells in ankylosing spondylitis. This clonotype was seen a few times. Its target is unknown. Study-level results: Disease-linked clones were found to be CD8+ and relatively rare in peripheral blood. Ankylosing spondylitis blood appeared to carry a characteristic TCR beta motif of roughly 8 highly homologous variants. Some of these motif variants have turned up before, in reports on reactive arthritis synovial fluid and blood. There was reportedly significant enrichment of clones that were disease-linked in matched ankylosing spondylitis synovial fluid.

TCRdb re-analysed the 5' RACE reads in MiXCR, keeping a single row per CDR3 protein. Of around 91,000 distinct CDR3 sequences listed, about 9% are singletons. The sequencing sample was made of blood, either unsorted or a sorted T cell fraction (not recorded which). This receptor was taken from a male donor with ankylosing spondylitis.

This CDR3 reads CAITGAEGYTF. As DNA, the CDR3 is TGTGCCATCACGGGGGCGGAGGGCTACACCTTC. The chain uses TRBV7-9 and TRBJ1-2, with TRBD1 as a possible D gene (6 bases). V was cut by 10 bases and J by 8 bases, with 14 bases left in between. Germline V gene data show CDR1 as SEHNR and CDR2 as FQNEAQ (reference sequence). The CDR3 length is 11 residues.